Given below is one T cell receptor beta chain in context. Data came from immunoSEQ multiplex PCR; TCRdb stores just in-frame clones and leaves some out. This sample has 250,000 to 300,000 clones, with 86% found just once. This specimen comes from a study of blood T cell repertoires in COVID-19. About the study: Donors in the United States, Italy and Spain gave samples during acute or convalescent COVID-19.

Between the trimmed V and J ends, which lost 0 bases and 8 bases, there was a span of 11 bases. CDR3 length: 14 amino acids. CDR1 is SGHDN, CDR2 FVKESK, per germline. The source of this sequence is a woman aged 25-40 years with active or convalescent COVID-19. The gene calls are TRBV14 and TRBJ1-3; D is unclear. The sequenced sample consisted of peripheral blood. This CDR3 is CASSQEGGPHTIYF. The CDR3 DNA reads TGTGCCAGCAGCCAAGAGGGTGGGCCGCACACCATATATTTT.